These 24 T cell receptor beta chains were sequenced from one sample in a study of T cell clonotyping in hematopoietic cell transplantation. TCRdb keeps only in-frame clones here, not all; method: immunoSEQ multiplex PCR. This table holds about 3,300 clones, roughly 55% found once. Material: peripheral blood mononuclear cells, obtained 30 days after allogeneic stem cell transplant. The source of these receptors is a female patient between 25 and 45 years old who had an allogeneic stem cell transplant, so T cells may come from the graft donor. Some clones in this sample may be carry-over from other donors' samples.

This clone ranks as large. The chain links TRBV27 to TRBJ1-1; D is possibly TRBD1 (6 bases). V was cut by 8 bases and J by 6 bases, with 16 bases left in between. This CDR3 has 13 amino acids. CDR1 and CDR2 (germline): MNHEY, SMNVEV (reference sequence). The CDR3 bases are TGTGCCAGCCGCCCGGGGGCCAGTCCTGAAGCTTTCTTT. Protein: CASRPGASPEAFF.

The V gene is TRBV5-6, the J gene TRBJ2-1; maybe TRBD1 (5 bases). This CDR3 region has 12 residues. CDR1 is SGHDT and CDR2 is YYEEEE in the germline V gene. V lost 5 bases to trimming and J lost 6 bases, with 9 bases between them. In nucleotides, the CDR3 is TGTGCCAGCAGGGGGCTTACCAATGAGCAGTTCTTC. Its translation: CASRGLTNEQFF. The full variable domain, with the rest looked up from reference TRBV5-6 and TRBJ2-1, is DAGVTQSPTHLIKTRGQQVTLRCSPKSGHDTVSWYQQALGQGPQFIFQYYEEEERQRGNFPDRFSGHQFPNYSSELNVNALLLGDSALYLCASRGLTNEQFFGPGTRLTVL.

The CDR3 bases are TGTGCCAGCCGGCTTGGGGAGCAGTTCTTC. Residues: CASRLGEQFF. The chain uses TRBV25-1 and TRBJ2-1; no definite D call. Germline-derived CDR1 and CDR2 are MGHDK and SYGVNS. V was shortened by 8 bases and J by 10 bases, with 9 bases between the two germline ends. This CDR3 has 10 residues.

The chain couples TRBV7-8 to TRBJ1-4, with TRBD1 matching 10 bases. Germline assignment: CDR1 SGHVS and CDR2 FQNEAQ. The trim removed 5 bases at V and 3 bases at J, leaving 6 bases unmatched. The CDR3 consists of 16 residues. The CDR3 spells CASSPAGTGANEKLFF. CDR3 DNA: TGTGCCAGCAGCCCTGCCGGGACAGGGGCTAATGAAAAACTGTTTTTT.

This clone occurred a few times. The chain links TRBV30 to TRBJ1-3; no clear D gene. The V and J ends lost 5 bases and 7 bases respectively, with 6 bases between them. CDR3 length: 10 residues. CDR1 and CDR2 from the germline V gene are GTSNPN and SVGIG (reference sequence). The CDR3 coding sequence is TGTGCCTGGGCGGATAACACCATATATTTT. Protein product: CAWADNTIYF.

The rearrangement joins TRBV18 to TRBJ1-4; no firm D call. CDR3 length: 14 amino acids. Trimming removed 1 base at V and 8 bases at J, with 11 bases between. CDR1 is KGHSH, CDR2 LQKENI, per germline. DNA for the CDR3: TGTGCCAGCTCACCACAGGGTATAGCGGAAAAACTGTTTTTT. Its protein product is CASSPQGIAEKLFF.

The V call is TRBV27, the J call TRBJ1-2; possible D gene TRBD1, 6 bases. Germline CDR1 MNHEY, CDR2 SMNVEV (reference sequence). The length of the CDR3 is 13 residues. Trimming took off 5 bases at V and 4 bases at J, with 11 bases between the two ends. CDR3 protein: CASSPRDTYGYTF. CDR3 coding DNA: TGTGCCAGCAGTCCCCGGGACACCTATGGCTACACCTTC.

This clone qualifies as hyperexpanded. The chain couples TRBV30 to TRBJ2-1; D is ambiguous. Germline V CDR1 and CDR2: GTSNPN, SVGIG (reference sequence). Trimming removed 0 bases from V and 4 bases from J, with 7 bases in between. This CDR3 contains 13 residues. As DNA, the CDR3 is TGTGCCTGGAGTGTCGGCAGGTACAATGAGCAGTTCTTC. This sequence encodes CAWSVGRYNEQFF.

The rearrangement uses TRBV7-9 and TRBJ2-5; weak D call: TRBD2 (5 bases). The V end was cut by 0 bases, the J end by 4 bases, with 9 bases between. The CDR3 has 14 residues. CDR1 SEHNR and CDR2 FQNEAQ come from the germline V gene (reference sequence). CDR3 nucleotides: TGTGCCAGCAGCTTAGCGAGGGAGTTAGAGACCCAGTACTTC. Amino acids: CASSLARELETQYF. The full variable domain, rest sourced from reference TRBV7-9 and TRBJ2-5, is DTGVSQNPRHKITKRGQNVTFRCDPISEHNRLYWYRQTLGQGPEFLTYFQNEAQLEKSRLLSDRFSAERPKGSFSTLEIQRTEQGDSAMYLCASSLARELETQYFGPGTRLLVL.

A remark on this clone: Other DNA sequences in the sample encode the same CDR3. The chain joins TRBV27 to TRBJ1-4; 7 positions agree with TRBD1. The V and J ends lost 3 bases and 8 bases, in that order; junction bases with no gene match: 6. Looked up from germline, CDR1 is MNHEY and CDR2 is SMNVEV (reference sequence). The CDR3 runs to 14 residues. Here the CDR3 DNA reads TGTGCCAGCAGTTTGGAGGGGGCTGACGAAAAACTGTTTTTT. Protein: CASSLEGADEKLFF. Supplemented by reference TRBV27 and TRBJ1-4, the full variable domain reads EAQVTQNPRYLITVTGKKLTVTCSQNMNHEYMSWYRQDPGLGLRQIYYSMNVEVTDKGDVPEGYKVSRKEKRNFPLILESPSPNQTSLYFCASSLEGADEKLFFGSGTQLSVL.

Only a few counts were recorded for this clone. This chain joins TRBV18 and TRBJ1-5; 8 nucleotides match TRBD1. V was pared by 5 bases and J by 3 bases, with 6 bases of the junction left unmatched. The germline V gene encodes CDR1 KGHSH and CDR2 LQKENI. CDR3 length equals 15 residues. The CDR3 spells CASSSGQGHNQPQHF. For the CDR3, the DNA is TGTGCCAGCTCATCCGGACAGGGACACAATCAGCCCCAGCATTTT.

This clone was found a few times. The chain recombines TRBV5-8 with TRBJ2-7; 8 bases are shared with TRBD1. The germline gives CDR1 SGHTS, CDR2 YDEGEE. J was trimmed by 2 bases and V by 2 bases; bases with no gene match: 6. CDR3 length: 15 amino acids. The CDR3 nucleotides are TGTGCCAGCAGCTTACCCGGGACAGGAACCTACGAGCAGTACTTC. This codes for CASSLPGTGTYEQYF.

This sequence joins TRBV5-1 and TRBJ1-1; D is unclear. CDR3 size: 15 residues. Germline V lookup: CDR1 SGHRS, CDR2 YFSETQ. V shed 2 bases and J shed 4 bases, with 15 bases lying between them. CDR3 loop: CASSFGPLAGTEAFF. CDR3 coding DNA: TGCGCCAGCAGCTTCGGGCCTTTAGCAGGCACTGAAGCTTTCTTT.

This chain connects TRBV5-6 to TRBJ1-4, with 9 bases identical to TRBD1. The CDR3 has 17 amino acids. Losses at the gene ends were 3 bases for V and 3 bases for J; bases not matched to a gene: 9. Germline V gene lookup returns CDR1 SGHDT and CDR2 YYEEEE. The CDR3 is CASSSSTGGWANEKLFF. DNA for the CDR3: TGTGCCAGCAGCTCCTCTACAGGGGGCTGGGCTAATGAAAAACTGTTTTTT.

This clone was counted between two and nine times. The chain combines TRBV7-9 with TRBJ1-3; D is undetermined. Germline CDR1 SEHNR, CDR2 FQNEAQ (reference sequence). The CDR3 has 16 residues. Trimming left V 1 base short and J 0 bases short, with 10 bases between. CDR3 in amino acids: CASSLVVPYSGNTIYF. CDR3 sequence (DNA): TGTGCCAGCAGCTTAGTCGTTCCGTACTCTGGAAACACCATATATTTT.

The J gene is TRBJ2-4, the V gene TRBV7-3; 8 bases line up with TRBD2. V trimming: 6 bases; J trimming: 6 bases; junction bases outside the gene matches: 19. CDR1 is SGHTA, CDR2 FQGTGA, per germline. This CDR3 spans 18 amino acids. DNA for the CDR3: TGTGCCAGCAGTTCCCCGGCCAATGGCGGGGGGATGGTAAACATTCAGTACTTC. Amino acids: CASSSPANGGGMVNIQYF.

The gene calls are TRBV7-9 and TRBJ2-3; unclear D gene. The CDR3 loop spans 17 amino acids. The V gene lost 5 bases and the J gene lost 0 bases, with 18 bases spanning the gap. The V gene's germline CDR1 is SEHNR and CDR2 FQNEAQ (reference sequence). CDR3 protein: CASSPPLGIPSTDTQYF. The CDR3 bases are TGTGCCAGCAGCCCACCTCTAGGCATCCCTAGCACAGATACGCAGTATTTT.

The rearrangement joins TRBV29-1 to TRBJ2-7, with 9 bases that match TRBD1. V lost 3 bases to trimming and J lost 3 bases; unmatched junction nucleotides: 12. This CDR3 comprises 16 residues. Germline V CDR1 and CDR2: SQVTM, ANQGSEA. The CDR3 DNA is TGCAGCGTTGAGTTCCCCTTACAGGGGGCGGTCTACGAGCAGTACTTC. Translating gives CSVEFPLQGAVYEQYF.

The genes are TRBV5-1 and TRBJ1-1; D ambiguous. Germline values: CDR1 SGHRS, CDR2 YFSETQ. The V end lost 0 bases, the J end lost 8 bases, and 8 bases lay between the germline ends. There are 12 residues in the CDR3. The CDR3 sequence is CASSLGYNEAFF. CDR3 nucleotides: TGCGCCAGCAGCTTGGGTTACAACGAAGCTTTCTTT.

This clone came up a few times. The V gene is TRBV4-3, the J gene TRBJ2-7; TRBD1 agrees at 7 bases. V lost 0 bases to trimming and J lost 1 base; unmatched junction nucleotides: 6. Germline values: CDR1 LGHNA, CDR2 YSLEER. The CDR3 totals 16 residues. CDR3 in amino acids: CASSQDNRGRSYEQYF. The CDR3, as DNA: TGCGCCAGCAGCCAAGATAACAGGGGCCGATCCTACGAGCAGTACTTC.

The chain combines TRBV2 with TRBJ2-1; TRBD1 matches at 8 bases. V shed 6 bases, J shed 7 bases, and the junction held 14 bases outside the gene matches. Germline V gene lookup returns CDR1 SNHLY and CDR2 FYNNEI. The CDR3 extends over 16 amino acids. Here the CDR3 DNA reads TGTGCCAGCAGGGGCAAAGGGCAGGGGGCAAGGAATGAGCAGTTCTTC. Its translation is CASRGKGQGARNEQFF.

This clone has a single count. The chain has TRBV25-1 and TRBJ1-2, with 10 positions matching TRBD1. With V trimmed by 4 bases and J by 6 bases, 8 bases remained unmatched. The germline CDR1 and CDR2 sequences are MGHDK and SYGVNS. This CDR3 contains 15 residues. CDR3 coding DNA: TGTGCCAGCAGTGCATCGACAGGGGGCGGGAATGGCTACACCTTC. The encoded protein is CASSASTGGGNGYTF.

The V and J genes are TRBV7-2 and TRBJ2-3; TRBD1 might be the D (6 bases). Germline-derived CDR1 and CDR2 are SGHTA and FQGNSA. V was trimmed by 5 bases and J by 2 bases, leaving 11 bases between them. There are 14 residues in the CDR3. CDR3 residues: CASSGTSVTDTQYF. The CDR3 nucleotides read TGTGCCAGCAGCGGGACATCGGTCACAGATACGCAGTATTTT.

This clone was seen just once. This CDR3 reads CASKTASGGNTQYF. In nucleotides, the CDR3 is TGTGCCAGCAAGACGGCTAGCGGGGGGAATACGCAGTATTTT. The V and J genes are TRBV2 and TRBJ2-3, with 11 positions matching TRBD2. CDR3 length: 14 residues. Germline CDR1 SNHLY, CDR2 FYNNEI. V was pared by 7 bases and J by 7 bases, with 7 bases of the junction left unmatched.